Shown below are 32 T cell receptor beta chains from a single sample sequenced in a study of early T cells in non-severe SARS-CoV-2 infection. TCRdb re-derived calls from the 5' RACE reads in MiXCR, one entry per CDR3 protein. The sample has 70,000 to 95,000 distinct CDR3 sequences, under 15% seen once; the top ten hold 0.58%. What was sequenced was whole blood. Source of these receptors: an adult who was a healthcare worker with PCR-confirmed SARS-CoV-2 infection or an uninfected control (not recorded which).

This clonotype was recorded a few times. The chain couples TRBV7-9 to TRBJ2-3, with TRBD2 matching 13 bases. The CDR3 totals 15 residues. V was pared by 5 bases and J by 9 bases, with 8 bases of the junction left unmatched. Germline-derived CDR1 and CDR2 are SEHNR and FQNEAQ (reference sequence). This chain's CDR3 is CASSPTSGGASTQYF. The CDR3 DNA reads as TGTGCCAGCAGCCCAACTAGCGGGGGGGCCTCGACGCAGTATTTT.

In its sample, this clonotype was seen a few times. V and J are TRBV6-1 and TRBJ1-1, with 7 bases aligning to TRBD1. The V gene's germline CDR1 is MNHNS and CDR2 SASEGT. V gave up 4 bases and J gave up 4 bases; unmatched junction bases: 6. The CDR3 covers 14 residues. CDR3 amino acids: CASSGWQGVTEAFF. CDR3 nucleotide sequence: TGTGCCAGCAGTGGTTGGCAGGGGGTCACTGAAGCTTTCTTT.

V usage is TRBV5-6 and J usage is TRBJ1-1, with D possibly matching TRBD1 (5 bases). The CDR3 sequence is 11 residues long. Germline loops: CDR1 SGHDT, CDR2 YYEEEE. V dropped 6 bases and J dropped 7 bases, with 10 bases sitting between them. The CDR3 DNA reads TGTGCCAGCAACCGGGACGGTGAAGCTTTCTTT. This codes for CASNRDGEAFF.

This clonotype has at least ten counts. The chain carries TRBV5-1 and TRBJ1-2; D might be TRBD1 (6 bases). Trimming left V 4 bases short and J 6 bases short, with 22 bases between. CDR1 is SGHRS and CDR2 is YFSETQ in the germline V gene. This CDR3 has 16 residues. CDR3 region: CASSPPIRPGVNGYTF. The CDR3 DNA sequence: TGCGCCAGCAGCCCCCCTATTCGGCCAGGGGTTAATGGCTACACCTTC.

The table lists this clonotype with a few counts. CDR3 coding DNA: TGTGCCAGCAGCACTAGACAGGGGGGCGAGCAGTACGTC. It yields the protein CASSTRQGGEQYV. This chain uses TRBV7-2 with TRBJ2-7; 9 nucleotides align to TRBD1. Germline V CDR1 and CDR2: SGHTA, FQGNSA. This CDR3 region has 13 residues. The ends lost 5 bases at V and 6 bases at J; junction bases unmatched: 5.

In this sample, this clonotype turned up a few times. This rearrangement joins TRBV5-6 to TRBJ2-7; possibly TRBD2 for D (5 bases). V was shortened by 1 base and J by 6 bases, with 11 bases between the two germline ends. The germline V gene has CDR1 SGHDT and CDR2 YYEEEE. The CDR3 runs 13 residues. The CDR3 here is CASSLYEGLEQYV. The CDR3, as DNA: TGTGCCAGCAGCTTGTATGAGGGCCTCGAGCAGTACGTC.

V is TRBV12-3 or TRBV12-4 and J is TRBJ1-2; D ambiguous. This CDR3 comprises 15 residues. With 5 bases removed from V and 5 bases from J, the gap between germline ends came to 18 bases. CDR3 amino acids: CASSPTRTASYGYTF. As DNA, the CDR3 is TGTGCCAGCAGTCCCACAAGGACGGCTTCTTATGGCTACACCTTC.

This clonotype was observed a handful of times. The rearrangement joins TRBV6-6 to TRBJ2-3; 7 bases agree with TRBD1. Germline-derived CDR1 and CDR2 are MNHNY and SVGAGI (reference sequence). V lost 0 bases to trimming and J lost 5 bases; unmatched junction nucleotides: 2. CDR3 length: 14 amino acids. The CDR3 region has the DNA TGTGCCAGCAGTTACTCGACAGGGCAAGATACGCAGTATTTT. Translated, it gives CASSYSTGQDTQYF.

The chain carries TRBV20-1 and TRBJ2-1; no clear D gene. This CDR3 comprises 15 residues. Germline V gives CDR1 DFQATT, CDR2 SNEGSKA (reference sequence). V was pared by 4 bases and J by 9 bases, with 22 bases between. This CDR3 reads CSAMERPGSLSEQFF. CDR3 in DNA: TGCAGTGCTATGGAGCGACCGGGCTCGCTCTCTGAGCAGTTCTTC.

This clonotype was recorded many times. The V gene is TRBV2, the J gene TRBJ2-2; TRBD1 aligns across 10 bases. Germline V gene data show CDR1 as SNHLY and CDR2 as FYNNEI. After removal of 8 bases from V and 0 bases from J, the junction contained 3 bases not matched to a gene. There are 15 residues in the CDR3. CDR3 region: CASRGQGANTGELFF. CDR3 sequence (DNA): TGTGCCAGCCGAGGACAGGGGGCGAACACCGGGGAGCTGTTTTTT.

The gene calls are TRBV20-1 and TRBJ1-1; D uncertain. The CDR3 consists of 13 residues. V lost 4 bases, J lost 7 bases, and 16 bases lay in between. The germline CDR1 and CDR2 sequences are DFQATT and SNEGSKA (reference sequence). In DNA form, the CDR3 reads TGCAGTGCTACCCCGAGAGGGCTTGGTGAAGCTTTCTTT. Protein sequence: CSATPRGLGEAFF.

The chain joins TRBV3-1 to TRBJ1-2, with TRBD1 matching 8 bases. V trimming: 2 bases; J trimming: 7 bases; junction bases outside the gene matches: 6. This CDR3 region has 14 residues. Germline CDR1 is LGHDT and CDR2 is YNNKEL (reference sequence). The CDR3 DNA sequence: TGTGCCAGCAGCCAAAAACCGGGACAGGCTGGCTACACCTTC. Translated, it gives CASSQKPGQAGYTF.

The gene calls are TRBV7-8 and TRBJ1-4; the D is unclear. Trimming took off 5 bases at V and 4 bases at J, with 11 bases between the two ends. This CDR3 contains 14 residues. Germline loops: CDR1 SGHVS, CDR2 FQNEAQ. The CDR3: CASSIRPSNEKLFF. The CDR3 DNA sequence: TGTGCCAGCAGCATAAGACCCAGTAATGAAAAACTGTTTTTT.

The sample holds a few counts of this clonotype. This chain joins TRBV7-9 and TRBJ2-1, with D possibly TRBD1 on 6 matching bases. The CDR3 is 16 residues long. The V gene lost 5 bases and the J gene lost 0 bases, with 14 bases spanning the gap. Germline CDR1 and CDR2: SEHNR and FQNEAQ (reference sequence). This chain's CDR3 is CASSGYRDGSYNEQFF. CDR3 nucleotide sequence: TGTGCCAGCAGCGGTTACAGGGATGGCTCCTACAATGAGCAGTTCTTC. Drawing the rest from reference TRBV7-9 and TRBJ2-1, the complete variable domain is DTGVSQNPRHKITKRGQNVTFRCDPISEHNRLYWYRQTLGQGPEFLTYFQNEAQLEKSRLLSDRFSAERPKGSFSTLEIQRTEQGDSAMYLCASSGYRDGSYNEQFFGPGTRLTVL.

This clonotype has just a few counts. This chain links TRBV7-3 with TRBJ1-1; D uncertain. The CDR3 contains 13 residues. Germline V gives CDR1 SGHTA, CDR2 FQGTGA. V gave up 4 bases and J gave up 3 bases, with 9 bases separating them. The CDR3 DNA reads as TGTGCCAGCAGCTCTAACGTCTACACTGAAGCTTTCTTT. Its translation: CASSSNVYTEAFF.

Only a few counts were recorded for this clonotype. In DNA, the CDR3 is TGTGCCAGCAGTAGAGTTAGCGTCCATGAGCAGTTCTTC. Amino acid sequence: CASSRVSVHEQFF. The chain links TRBV6-2 or TRBV6-3 to TRBJ2-1; D is possibly TRBD2 (5 bases). Germline values: CDR1 MNHEY, CDR2 SVGEGT. The length of the CDR3 is 13 residues. V dropped 5 bases and J dropped 8 bases, with 13 bases sitting between them.

This clonotype came up a few times. V is TRBV7-2 and J is TRBJ2-5, with D uncertain. V was cut by 1 base and J by 7 bases, with 10 bases left in between. This CDR3 has 13 amino acids. CDR1 is SGHTA and CDR2 is FQGNSA in the germline V gene. The CDR3 DNA follows: TGTGCCAGCAGCTTAGACAATAGTAGGACCCAGTACTTC. Protein sequence: CASSLDNSRTQYF. The variable domain in full, with the rest retrieved from reference TRBV7-2 and TRBJ2-5, is GAGVSQSPSNKVTEKGKDVELRCDPISGHTALYWYRQSLGQGLEFLIYFQGNSAPDKSGLPSDRFSAERTGGSVSTLTIQRTQQEDSAVYLCASSLDNSRTQYFGPGTRLLVL.

In this sample, this clonotype turned up many times. The genes are TRBV24-1 and TRBJ1-1; D is unclear. The length of the CDR3 is 11 residues. V lost 5 bases to trimming and J lost 5 bases, with 5 bases between them. CDR1 and CDR2 from the germline V gene are KGHDR and SFDVKD. In DNA, the CDR3 is TGTGCCACCAGTGGGGAGACTGAAGCTTTCTTT. This gives the protein CATSGETEAFF.

This chain joins TRBV5-4 and TRBJ2-5; no clear D gene. V was shortened by 2 bases and J by 3 bases, with 11 bases between the two germline ends. This CDR3 comprises 14 residues. Germline CDR1 and CDR2: SGHNT and YYREEE (reference sequence). CDR3 coding DNA: TGTGCCAGCAGCTTCATTCTTGGAAAAGAGACCCAGTACTTC. This encodes CASSFILGKETQYF.

This clonotype was counted a few times. The V call is TRBV11-2, the J call TRBJ2-3; D is perhaps TRBD1 or TRBD2 (5 bases each). V shed 0 bases and J shed 4 bases, with 23 bases lying between them. CDR3 length: 19 residues. Germline V gene data show CDR1 as SGHAT and CDR2 as FQNNGV. CDR3 protein: CASSLDVWGFRTHADTQYF. In DNA form, the CDR3 reads TGTGCCAGCAGCTTAGATGTTTGGGGGTTCAGGACACACGCAGATACGCAGTATTTT.

This chain links TRBV30 with TRBJ2-1, with D hard to call. This CDR3 contains 12 residues. Germline V CDR1 and CDR2: GTSNPN, SVGIG (reference sequence). Between the trimmed V and J ends, which lost 2 bases and 8 bases, there was a span of 10 bases. Written as DNA, the CDR3 is TGTGCCTGGAGTTATCTGGGCGATGAGCAGTTCTTC. It yields the protein CAWSYLGDEQFF.

Ten or more counts support this clonotype. The chain uses TRBV29-1 and TRBJ2-1; D is possibly TRBD1 (6 bases). CDR3 length: 9 amino acids. In germline, CDR1 is SQVTM, CDR2 ANQGSEA. V was clipped by 6 bases and J by 14 bases, with 11 bases between them. CDR3 sequence: CSVNREKFF. In DNA form, the CDR3 reads TGCAGCGTAAACAGGGAGAAGTTCTTC.

The V gene is TRBV2, the J gene TRBJ2-4, with 8 nucleotides matching TRBD1. Germline CDR1 reads SNHLY; CDR2 reads FYNNEI. V was pared by 4 bases and J by 1 base, with 12 bases of the junction left unmatched. This CDR3 has 18 amino acids. CDR3 sequence (DNA): TGTGCCAGCAGTGGAGGAGGACAGGGCTGGTCGGCCAAAAACATTCAGTACTTC. Its translation: CASSGGGQGWSAKNIQYF.

This clonotype has only a few counts. V usage is TRBV4-1 and J usage is TRBJ1-1; D is uncertain. Germline assignment: CDR1 MGHRA and CDR2 YSYEKL. Trimming pared 3 bases from V and 2 bases from J, leaving 7 bases between. This CDR3 region has 13 residues. The CDR3: CASSHTANTEAFF. CDR3 in DNA: TGCGCCAGCAGCCACACAGCCAACACTGAAGCTTTCTTT.

This clonotype was counted between two and nine times. The chain links TRBV2 to TRBJ1-2; perhaps TRBD1 as D (5 bases). The CDR3 spans 13 residues. Germline-derived CDR1 and CDR2 are SNHLY and FYNNEI. The germline V and J ends were trimmed by 8 bases and 4 bases, with 14 bases remaining between them. CDR3 protein: CASLMDGGYGYTF. The CDR3 DNA reads TGTGCCAGCCTCATGGACGGGGGCTATGGCTACACCTTC. Drawing the rest from reference TRBV2 and TRBJ1-2, the complete variable domain is EPEVTQTPSHQVTQMGQEVILRCVPISNHLYFYWYRQILGQKVEFLVSFYNNEISEKSEIFDDQFSVERPDGSNFTLKIRSTKLEDSAMYFCASLMDGGYGYTFGSGTRLTVV.

The chain links TRBV7-9 to TRBJ2-7; tentatively, D is TRBD1 (5 bases). Trimming left V 2 bases short and J 4 bases short, with 9 bases between. The CDR3 extends over 13 amino acids. The germline V gene encodes CDR1 SEHNR and CDR2 FQNEAQ (reference sequence). CDR3 region: CASSLFQGYEQYV. The CDR3 nucleotides read TGTGCCAGCAGCTTATTTCAGGGTTACGAGCAGTACGTC.

The chain has TRBV29-1 and TRBJ1-4; D may be TRBD1 (6 bases). In germline, CDR1 is SQVTM, CDR2 ANQGSEA. With 0 bases removed from V and 8 bases from J, the gap between germline ends came to 28 bases. The CDR3 loop spans 19 amino acids. The CDR3 is CSVEEPGGRGNPLGEKLFF. The CDR3 region has the DNA TGCAGCGTTGAAGAACCCGGGGGCAGGGGCAATCCCCTGGGGGAAAAACTGTTTTTT.

The chain employs TRBV25-1 and TRBJ1-2, with TRBD1 as a possible D gene (5 bases). V was pared by 2 bases and J by 4 bases, with 11 bases between. The CDR3 spans 14 residues. The germline gives CDR1 MGHDK, CDR2 SYGVNS. CDR3 in DNA: TGTGCCAGCAGTGAAGGGGGAGCTCCCTATGGCTACACCTTC. The encoded protein is CASSEGGAPYGYTF.

The chain joins TRBV29-1 to TRBJ2-5; 8 nucleotides agree with TRBD2. V lost 0 bases to trimming and J lost 6 bases; unmatched junction nucleotides: 3. From germline, CDR1 is SQVTM and CDR2 ANQGSEA. The CDR3 length is 13 residues. CDR3 loop: CSVEDPSGQTQYF. The DNA of the CDR3 is TGCAGCGTTGAAGATCCTAGCGGGCAGACCCAGTACTTC.

The chain recombines TRBV3-1 with TRBJ1-3, with a tentative D call TRBD1 (6 bases). The CDR3 contains 14 residues. Germline CDR1 reads LGHDT; CDR2 reads YNNKEL (reference sequence). Trimming took 4 bases from V and 0 from J, leaving 7 bases between them. This CDR3 reads CASSLDSSGNTIYF. DNA of the CDR3: TGTGCCAGCAGCCTGGACAGCTCTGGAAACACCATATATTTT.

This clonotype was recorded a few times. This chain uses TRBV28 with TRBJ1-2; D possibly corresponds to TRBD1 (5 bases). Trimming pared 2 bases from V and 0 bases from J, leaving 13 bases between. The germline gives CDR1 MDHEN, CDR2 SYDVKM. This CDR3 comprises 16 residues. CDR3 residues: CASSLPWLTANYGYTF. CDR3 nucleotide sequence: TGTGCCAGCAGTTTACCCTGGTTGACAGCTAACTATGGCTACACCTTC.

In its sample, this clonotype was seen many times. V is TRBV7-6 and J is TRBJ1-1; D unresolved. CDR1 and CDR2 from the germline V gene are SGHVS and FNYEAQ. V gave up 1 base and J gave up 1 base, with 7 bases separating them. The length of the CDR3 is 14 residues. CDR3 residues: CASSLDWGNTEAFF. The CDR3 nucleotides are TGTGCCAGCAGCTTAGATTGGGGGAACACTGAAGCTTTCTTT.